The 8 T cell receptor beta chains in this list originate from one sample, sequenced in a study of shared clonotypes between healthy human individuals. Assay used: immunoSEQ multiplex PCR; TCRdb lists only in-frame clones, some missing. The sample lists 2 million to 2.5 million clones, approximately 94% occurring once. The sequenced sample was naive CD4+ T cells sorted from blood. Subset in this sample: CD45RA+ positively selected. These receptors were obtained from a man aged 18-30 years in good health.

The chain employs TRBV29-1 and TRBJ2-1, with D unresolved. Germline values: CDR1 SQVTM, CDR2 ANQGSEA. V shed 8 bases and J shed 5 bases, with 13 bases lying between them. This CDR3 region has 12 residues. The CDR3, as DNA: TGCAGCACCAAACATCTAAACAATGAGCAGTTCTTC. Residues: CSTKHLNNEQFF.

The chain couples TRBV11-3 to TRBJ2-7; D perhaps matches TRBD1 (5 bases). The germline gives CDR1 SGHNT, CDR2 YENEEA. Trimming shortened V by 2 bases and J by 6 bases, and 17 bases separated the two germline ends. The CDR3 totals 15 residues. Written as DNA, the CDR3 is TGTGCCAGCAGCTTACTATCCAGGGTCCCCCTCGAGCAGTACTTC. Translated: CASSLLSRVPLEQYF.

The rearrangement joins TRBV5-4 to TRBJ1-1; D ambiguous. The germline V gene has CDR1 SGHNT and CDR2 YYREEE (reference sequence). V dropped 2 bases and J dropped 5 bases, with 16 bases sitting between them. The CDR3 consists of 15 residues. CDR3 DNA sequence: TGTGCCAGCAGCTTCGGCAGCCGGGAAGGGACTGAAGCTTTCTTT. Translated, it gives CASSFGSREGTEAFF.

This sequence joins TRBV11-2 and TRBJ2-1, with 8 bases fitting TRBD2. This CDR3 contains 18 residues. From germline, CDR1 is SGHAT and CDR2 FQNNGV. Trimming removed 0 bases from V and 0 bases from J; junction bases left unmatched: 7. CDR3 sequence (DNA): TGTGCCAGCAGCTTAGACTCTAGCGGGCCGAGCTCCTACAATGAGCAGTTCTTC. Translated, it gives CASSLDSSGPSSYNEQFF.

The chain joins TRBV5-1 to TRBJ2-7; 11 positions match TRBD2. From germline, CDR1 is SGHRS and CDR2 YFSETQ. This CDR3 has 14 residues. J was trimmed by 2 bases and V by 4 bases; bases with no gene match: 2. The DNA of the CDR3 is TGCGCCAGCAGCAAGACTAGCGGGGCCTACGAGCAGTACTTC. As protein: CASSKTSGAYEQYF.

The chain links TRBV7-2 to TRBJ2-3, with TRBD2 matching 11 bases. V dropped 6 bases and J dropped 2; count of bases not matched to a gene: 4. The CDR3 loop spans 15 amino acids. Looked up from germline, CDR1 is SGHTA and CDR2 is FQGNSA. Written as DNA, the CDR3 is TGTGCCAGCAGTGTAGCGGGAGGGTCCACAGATACGCAGTATTTT. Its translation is CASSVAGGSTDTQYF. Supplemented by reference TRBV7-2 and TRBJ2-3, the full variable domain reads GAGVSQSPSNKVTEKGKDVELRCDPISGHTALYWYRQSLGQGLEFLIYFQGNSAPDKSGLPSDRFSAERTGGSVSTLTIQRTQQEDSAVYLCASSVAGGSTDTQYFGPGTRLTVL.

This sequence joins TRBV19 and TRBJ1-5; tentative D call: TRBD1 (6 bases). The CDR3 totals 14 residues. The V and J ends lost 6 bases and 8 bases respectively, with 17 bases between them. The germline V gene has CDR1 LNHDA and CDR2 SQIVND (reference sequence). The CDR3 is CASSTGRPFEPQHF. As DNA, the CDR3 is TGTGCCAGTAGCACAGGGAGGCCATTTGAGCCCCAGCATTTT. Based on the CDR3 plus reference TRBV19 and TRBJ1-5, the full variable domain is DGGITQSPKYLFRKEGQNVTLSCEQNLNHDAMYWYRQDPGQGLRLIYYSQIVNDFQKGDIAEGYSVSREKKESFPLTVTSAQKNPTAFYLCASSTGRPFEPQHFGDGTRLSIL.

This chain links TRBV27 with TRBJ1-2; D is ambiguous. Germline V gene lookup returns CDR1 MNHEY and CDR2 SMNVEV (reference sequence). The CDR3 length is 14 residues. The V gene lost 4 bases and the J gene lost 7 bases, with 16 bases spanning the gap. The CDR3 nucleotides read TGTGCCAGCAGTTCTCCGGGAAATCGTGTTGGCTACACCTTC. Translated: CASSSPGNRVGYTF.